This T cell receptor (beta chain) was obtained from a study of T cells in Graves' hyperthyroidism and ophthalmopathy. Study-level points and caveats: Among clonotypes expanded in thyroid above 0.001, most were also found in blood.

Researchers barred patients who had uncontrolled infection, other autoimmune disease, pregnancy or lactation. Diagnostic decisions used clinical symptoms, serum thyroxine and TRAb, thyroid ultrasound and orbital computed tomography. CDR3 length equals 15 residues. V lost 3 bases to trimming and J lost 8 bases; unmatched junction nucleotides: 7. The germline V gene has CDR1 MDHEN and CDR2 SYDVKM. Amplified TCR beta CDR3 regions derived from RNA transcripts. A first-round RT-PCR of the TCR CDR3 used the HTBI primer set. TCRdb ran MiXCR on the multiplex PCR reads and lists one entry per CDR3 protein. The sample includes about 560,000 distinct CDR3 sequences, about a sixth of them seen just once. This clonotype was detected a few times. Its antigen is currently unknown.

This sequence originates from a woman aged 18-29 years with Graves' hyperthyroidism. The chain employs TRBV28 and TRBJ1-6; 7 bases are shared with TRBD1. What was sequenced was blood. Written as DNA, the CDR3 is TGTGCCAGCAGTTTCCCGACAGGGTACTATTCACCCCTCCACTTT. Protein product: CASSFPTGYYSPLHF.